This TCR beta chain was recorded in a study of T cells in localized non-small cell lung cancer. Study-wide points: There were a median around 59 of the top 100 tumor clones appearing in adjacent lung. Because researchers sequenced only one region of the tumor, heterogeneity is still possible. Longer survival (overall) was linked to higher T cell density in blood.

V was pared by 4 bases and J by 6 bases, with 13 bases between. Germline lookup yields CDR1 GTSNPN and CDR2 SVGIG (reference sequence). This CDR3 contains 13 residues. With regard to this clone: As yet, its antigen is unknown.

Measured with immunoSEQ multiplex PCR; TCRdb has only the in-frame clones, and not every one. This sample has about 2,500 clones, with 20% to 25% found just once. Sequencing was performed on normal lung tissue next to the tumor, taken before any cancer treatment. This TCR was recovered from a woman aged 35-75 years with stage I lung adenocarcinoma. The chain carries TRBV30 and TRBJ2-1; tentative D call: TRBD2 (6 bases). The CDR3 region has the DNA TGTGCCTGGAACGGAGCGGGTCCCAATGAGCAGTTCTTC. It encodes CAWNGAGPNEQFF.